The rows below give T cell receptor beta chains drawn from one sample of a study of low-dose radiotherapy and immunotherapy resistance in tumors. MiXCR, applied by TCRdb to the reads, yields one record per CDR3 protein. The table shows roughly 38,000 distinct CDR3 sequences, with around 20% occurring only once. The sample consisted of PBMCs, taken after low-dose radiotherapy plus immunotherapy. These receptors were obtained from a female donor with ovarian cancer. Both conserved end residues are part of each CDR3. A D gene is named only where the DNA matches it firmly. Only some rows state a clone size, as once, few, many or a class for expanded clones.

clone_size	v_call	j_call	d_call	cdr3_nt	cdr3_aa
many	TRBV4-2	TRBJ2-2	NA	TGTGCCAGCAGCCAAGACAGGGGAAACACCGGGGAGCTGTTTTTT	CASSQDRGNTGELFF
many	TRBV6-5	TRBJ1-5	NA	TGTGCCAGCAGCAAGACCTACAATCAGCCCCAGCATTTT	CASSKTYNQPQHF
many	TRBV7-9	TRBJ2-7	TRBD1	TGTGCCAGCAGACGGACAGGGGGCCGGTCCTACGAGCAGTACTTC	CASRRTGGRSYEQYF
many	TRBV5-1	TRBJ2-7	NA	TGCGCCAGCAGCGTTACACCAGTGGACGAGCAGTACTTC	CASSVTPVDEQYF
many	TRBV6-6	TRBJ2-7	NA	TGTGCCACCTTCCTCGGGGGACATCAGTACTTC	CATFLGGHQYF
many	TRBV5-5	TRBJ2-6	TRBD1	TGTGCCAGCAGCTGGGGACAGGCAAGCTCTGGGGCCAACGTCCTGACTTTC	CASSWGQASSGANVLTF
few	TRBV12-3/TRBV12-4	TRBJ2-2	TRBD1	TGTGCCAGCATCCATCCGGGACAGTTTAACACCGGGGAGCTGTTTTTT	CASIHPGQFNTGELFF
many	TRBV29-1	TRBJ2-5	NA	TGCAGCGTTGAAACCGGGGACCAGAGGGAGACCCAGTACTTC	CSVETGDQRETQYF
NA	TRBV20-1	TRBJ2-3	TRBD2	TGCAGTGCTAGAGATGGGCCTCGCGGGGGGTCCCCGTATTTT	CSARDGPRGGSPYF
many	TRBV18	TRBJ2-1	NA	TGTGCCAGCTCACCAGCCCAAAGGCAGGGCAATGAGCAGTTCTTC	CASSPAQRQGNEQFF
many	TRBV29-1	TRBJ2-1	TRBD2	TGCAGCGTTGTACGGCTGTCGCGGGGGGCGGAGAATGAGCAGTTCTTC	CSVVRLSRGAENEQFF
many	TRBV28	TRBJ1-5	TRBD1	TGTGCCAGCAGTTTAAGACAGGGGTATCAGCCCCAGCATTTT	CASSLRQGYQPQHF
NA	TRBV19	TRBJ2-2	NA	NA	CASRGQGGSTGELFFF
many	TRBV20-1	TRBJ2-7	TRBD2	TGCAGTGCTTCAGCGGGAGTAGTCTACGAGCAGTACTTC	CSASAGVVYEQYF
many	TRBV5-1	TRBJ2-5	NA	TGCGCCAGCAGCTCAGAAGCAGAGACCCAGTACTTC	CASSSEAETQYF
NA	TRBV28	TRBJ2-1	NA	TGTGCCAGCAACCCCGACGGGAGCTCCTACAATGAGCAGTTCTTC	CASNPDGSSYNEQFF
many	TRBV27	TRBJ2-2	NA	TGTGCCAGCAGTTTATGGGTGCCCGGGGAGCTGTTTTTT	CASSLWVPGELFF
NA	TRBV29-1	TRBJ2-1	NA	TGCAGCGTTGCTGGGTTGAAGTCCTCCTACAATGAGCAGTTCTTC	CSVAGLKSSYNEQFF
many	TRBV5-4	TRBJ2-2	TRBD2	TGTGCCAGCAGCTTGGCTCGACTAGCTTCAACCGGGGAGCTGTTTTTT	CASSLARLASTGELFF
NA	TRBV29-1	TRBJ2-5	NA	TGCAGCGTTGATCCAGGGTCGAGAGAGACCCAGTACTTC	CSVDPGSRETQYF
many	TRBV20-1	TRBJ2-5	NA	TGCAGTGCTAGCCCCACCAATTGGGCGGACCGGGAGACCCAGTACTTC	CSASPTNWADRETQYF
many	TRBV7-8	TRBJ2-3	NA	TGTGCCAGCAGCTCCAATACAGATACGCAGTATTTT	CASSSNTDTQYF
many	TRBV20-1	TRBJ2-5	TRBD2	TGCAGTGCTAGAGATCGGGCTAGCGGGGGGGTAGGAGAGACCCAGTACTTC	CSARDRASGGVGETQYF
many	TRBV5-4	TRBJ2-5	NA	TGTGCCAGCAGCTTGGCTTTACTGGGGCCACAAGAGACCCAGTACTTC	CASSLALLGPQETQYF
many	TRBV5-1	TRBJ2-2	NA	TGCGCCAGCTGCCCGGGACACTACACCGGGGAGCTGTTTTTT	CASCPGHYTGELFF
NA	TRBV14	TRBJ2-3	TRBD2	TGTGCCAGCAGCACAATAGCGGGAGTGACAGATACGCAGTATTTT	CASSTIAGVTDTQYF
NA	TRBV21-1	TRBJ2-7	NA	TGTGCCAGCAGCTACGTAAGGACAGGGTTTGACGAGCAGTACTTC	CASSYVRTGFDEQYF
many	TRBV29-1	TRBJ2-3	TRBD2	TGCAGCGCACCGGGACTAGCGGTCCTAAGGGAAGATACGCAGTATTTT	CSAPGLAVLREDTQYF
NA	TRBV20-1	TRBJ1-5	NA	TGCAGTGCTAGAGCCCCGGGGGGAAACAATCAGCCCCAGCATTTT	CSARAPGGNNQPQHF